This is a list of T cell receptor beta chains from one sample in a study of cytotoxic CD8 clonotypes in ibrutinib-treated CLL. Sequencing was performed with immunoSEQ multiplex PCR; in TCRdb, only in-frame clones are kept and a portion is missing. The sample yields about 45,000 clones, under 80% seen once. The sequencing here drew on PBMCs, taken after 24 months of ibrutinib treatment. The receptors come from a human donor with chronic lymphocytic leukemia. Both conserved end residues are part of each CDR3. D genes are given only for firm matches. Rows give clone size only sometimes, using once, few, many, or a class for an expanded clone.

>few|TRBV30|-|TRBJ2-5
CAWSVKSRGFGGTQYF
TGTGCCTGGAGCGTAAAGAGCAGGGGGTTCGGGGGGACCCAGTACTTC
>once|TRBV6-6|-|TRBJ1-1
CASRQQENTEAFF
TGTGCCAGCAGGCAACAAGAGAACACTGAAGCTTTCTTT
>-|TRBV25-1|TRBD1|TRBJ1-2
CASSVQGNYGYTF
TGTGCCAGCAGTGTACAGGGGAACTATGGCTACACCTTC
>-|TRBV19|-|TRBJ2-7
CASSIDGRTYEQYF
TGTGCCAGTAGTATAGACGGCAGGACCTACGAGCAGTACTTC
>-|TRBV2|TRBD1|TRBJ2-7
CASNWDRADEQYF
TGTGCCAGCAATTGGGACAGGGCGGACGAGCAGTACTTC
>-|TRBV18|TRBD1|TRBJ1-3
CASSPRQGFSSGNTIYF
TGTGCCAGCTCACCTCGACAGGGTTTTAGCTCTGGAAACACCATATATTTT
>-|TRBV5-1|-|TRBJ2-3
CASSLAGTDTQYF
TGCGCCAGCAGCTTGGCCGGAACAGATACGCAGTATTTT
>-|TRBV4-1|-|TRBJ2-7
CASSQWPWAGQVHEQYF
TGCGCCAGCAGCCAATGGCCTTGGGCCGGGCAGGTCCACGAGCAGTACTTC
>-|TRBV7-8|TRBD2|TRBJ2-7
CASSLGTSDYEQYF
TGTGCCAGCAGCTTAGGGACTAGCGATTACGAGCAGTACTTC
>few|TRBV4-1|-|TRBJ2-1
CASSQAGAFNNEQFF
TGCGCCAGCAGCCAGGCGGGGGCCTTTAACAATGAGCAGTTCTTC
>-|TRBV6-5|TRBD1|TRBJ2-5
CASDSGTGVRETQYF
TGTGCCAGCGACTCCGGGACAGGGGTCAGGGAGACCCAGTACTTC
>many|TRBV7-2|-|TRBJ1-6
CASSWMTGDNSPLHF
TGTGCCAGCAGCTGGATGACGGGAGATAATTCACCCCTCCACTTT
>once|TRBV7-3|TRBD2|TRBJ2-1
CASSPGLAGNEQFF
TGTGCCAGCAGTCCGGGACTAGCGGGAAATGAGCAGTTCTTC
>few|TRBV5-1|TRBD2|TRBJ2-7
CASSLEFAGGYEQYF
TGCGCCAGCAGCTTGGAGTTCGCCGGGGGGTACGAGCAGTACTTC
>-|TRBV7-2|TRBD2|TRBJ2-3
CASPGSGRGDTQYF
TGTGCCAGCCCGGGGAGCGGGAGGGGTGATACGCAGTATTTT
>-|TRBV2|-|TRBJ2-5
CASLWQSQETQYF
TGTGCCAGCCTTTGGCAGTCCCAAGAGACCCAGTACTTC
>few|TRBV2|-|TRBJ2-7
CASSERYEQYF
TGTGCCAGCAGTGAAAGGTACGAGCAGTACTTC
>-|TRBV7-2|-|TRBJ1-4
CASSPYGVDEKLFF
TGTGCCAGCAGCCCCTACGGGGTGGATGAAAAACTGTTTTTT
>-|TRBV4-2|-|TRBJ1-5
CASSRHVNSNQPQHF
TGTGCCAGCAGCCGACACGTCAACAGCAATCAGCCCCAGCATTTT
>-|TRBV25-1|TRBD2|TRBJ2-5
CASALAGGRETQYF
TGTGCCAGCGCGTTAGCGGGGGGAAGAGAGACCCAGTACTTC
>-|TRBV14|TRBD1|TRBJ2-7
CASSAGTGNYEQYF
TGTGCCAGCAGCGCCGGGACAGGGAACTACGAGCAGTACTTC
>many|TRBV7-2|-|TRBJ1-6
CASSRDLVTSSYNSPLHF
TGTGCCAGCAGCCGGGATTTAGTTACTAGCTCCTATAATTCACCCCTCCACTTT
>-|TRBV6-6|-|TRBJ1-1
CASSYIRTEAFF
TGTGCCAGCAGTTACATTCGCACAGAAGCTTTCTTT
>few|TRBV6-4|-|TRBJ1-5
CASSDNPNQPQHF
TGTGCCAGCAGTGACAATCCCAATCAGCCCCAGCATTTT
>-|TRBV5-1|-|TRBJ2-7
CASSTAGFSYEQYF
TGCGCCAGCAGTACCGCAGGGTTCTCCTACGAGCAGTACTTC
>-|TRBV28|-|TRBJ2-5
CASSFSGAVRETQYF
TGTGCCAGCAGTTTTTCAGGGGCGGTGCGAGAGACCCAGTACTTC
>-|TRBV30|TRBD2|TRBJ2-5
CAWTGTAGGETQYF
TGTGCCTGGACGGGGACAGCGGGGGGGGAGACCCAGTACTTC
>-|TRBV2|-|TRBJ1-4
CASGPTGPGHEKLFF
TGTGCCAGCGGTCCGACAGGCCCCGGCCATGAAAAACTGTTTTTT
>many|TRBV7-9|-|TRBJ1-4
CASSFDGKLFF
TGTGCCAGCAGCTTTGACGGCAAACTGTTTTTT
>-|TRBV6-1|-|TRBJ2-6
CASSEFPAGSGANVLTF
TGTGCCAGCAGTGAATTCCCCGCAGGCTCCGGGGCCAACGTCCTGACTTTC
>-|TRBV10-1|-|TRBJ2-3
CASSDVCGPDTQYF
TGCGCCAGCAGTGACGTTTGCGGGCCCGATACGCAGTATTTT
>-|TRBV5-4|-|TRBJ2-1
CASSTREVAEQFF
TGTGCCAGCAGCACCAGGGAGGTGGCTGAGCAGTTCTTC
>-|TRBV12-5|-|TRBJ2-1
CASGPPGGFPNEQFF
TGTGCTAGTGGGCCCCCGGGGGGCTTCCCCAATGAGCAGTTCTTC
>-|TRBV4-2|-|TRBJ1-1
CASSPVFTGGTEAFF
TGTGCCAGCAGCCCAGTATTCACGGGAGGGACTGAAGCTTTCTTT
>-|TRBV15|TRBD2|TRBJ2-7
CATSRDPLLAGGSYEQYF
TGTGCCACCAGCAGAGATCCCCTACTAGCGGGGGGTTCCTACGAGCAGTACTTC
>-|TRBV19|TRBD1|TRBJ1-5
CASSGGLNQPQHF
TGTGCCAGTTCAGGGGGCCTCAATCAGCCCCAGCATTTT
>-|TRBV7-2|-|TRBJ2-6
CASTDPTGSGANVLTF
TGTGCCAGCACCGATCCAACAGGGTCTGGGGCCAACGTCCTGACTTTC
>-|TRBV2|-|TRBJ2-2
CASSGTFWGELFF
TGTGCCAGCAGTGGGACATTCTGGGGGGAGCTGTTTTTT
>-|TRBV6-5|-|TRBJ1-2
CASKIAPGPNYGYTF
TGTGCCAGCAAGATAGCTCCGGGACCGAACTATGGCTACACCTTC
>-|TRBV10-3|-|TRBJ2-7
CAIGVLGYEQYF
TGTGCCATCGGGGTCCTGGGCTACGAGCAGTACTTC
>-|TRBV19|-|TRBJ2-3
CASGYSTDTQYF
TGTGCCAGCGGGTATAGCACAGATACGCAGTATTTT
>many|TRBV7-3|TRBD2|TRBJ2-3
CASSLDPAGGLIDTQYF
TGTGCCAGCAGCTTAGATCCAGCGGGGGGATTGATTGATACGCAGTATTTT
>few|TRBV2|-|TRBJ2-7
CASSEAPGSSYEQYF
TGTGCCAGCAGTGAAGCGCCCGGGAGCTCCTACGAGCAGTACTTC
>once|TRBV5-4|-|TRBJ1-1
CASSPHLGTRNTEAFF
TGTGCCAGCAGCCCCCACCTGGGGACACGGAACACTGAAGCTTTCTTT
>-|TRBV6-5|-|TRBJ2-7
CASSYGGYLRNEQYF
TGTGCCAGCAGTTACGGCGGATACCTGAGGAACGAGCAGTACTTC
>-|TRBV18|TRBD2|TRBJ2-3
CASSPSGRAQADTQYF
TGTGCCAGCTCACCTAGCGGGAGGGCCCAAGCAGATACGCAGTATTTT
>few|TRBV6-4|-|TRBJ2-7
CASSESAGSKQYF
TGTGCCAGCAGTGAATCGGCTGGTAGCAAGCAGTACTTC
>-|TRBV6-5|-|TRBJ2-3
CASSRLGNTDTQYF
TGTGCCAGCAGTAGACTAGGAAACACAGATACGCAGTATTTT
>-|TRBV5-1|TRBD1|TRBJ2-7
CASRLGQGLTYEQYF
TGCGCCAGCAGACTGGGACAGGGATTAACCTACGAGCAGTACTTC
>many|TRBV28|-|TRBJ1-1
CASPPPGSRNTEAFF
TGTGCCAGCCCCCCCCCGGGTTCAAGAAACACTGAAGCTTTCTTT
>-|TRBV29-1|TRBD1|TRBJ2-7
CSVETGGEQYF
TGCAGCGTGGAGACAGGGGGGGAGCAGTACTTC
>-|TRBV30|TRBD1|TRBJ1-6
CALTGTGSNSPLHF
TGTGCCTTAACCGGGACAGGGTCTAATTCACCCCTCCACTTT